This T cell receptor beta chain was identified during a study of T cells in Graves' hyperthyroidism and ophthalmopathy. This clonotype occurred a few times. The target antigen is unknown. Hyperthyroidism patients were newly diagnosed, had disease duration under 2 months, and were aged 18 to 65 years. The CDR3 length is 15 residues. Trimming removed 5 bases from V and 5 bases from J, with 18 bases in between. The germline gives CDR1 LNHDA, CDR2 SQIVND (reference sequence). Amplified regions were TCR beta CDR3 sequences from RNA transcripts. First-round RT-PCR of the TCR CDR3 relied on the HTBI primer set. MiXCR, applied by TCRdb to the multiplex PCR reads, yields one record per CDR3 protein. The sample holds approximately 400,000 distinct CDR3 sequences, 11% to 15% seen once. Study-wide results and limits: In validation, the model predicted ophthalmopathy. These predictions came a median 6.5 months before onset. Blood samples included most of the expanded thyroid clonotypes exceeding 0.001.

The sequence was collected from a woman aged 60-75 years with Graves' hyperthyroidism. The sample comprised blood. V and J are TRBV19 and TRBJ1-2, with D hard to call. CDR3 sequence (DNA): TGTGCCAGTAGTGAACCCCGGGCAGGAGGGTATGGCTACACCTTC. This gives the protein CASSEPRAGGYGYTF.